This TCR beta chain was documented in a study of blood T cell repertoires in COVID-19. Study at large: The United States, Italy and Spain were the sources of the acute and convalescent COVID-19 samples. Sources were T cells, B-cell-depleted T cells, or PBMCs; the material itself was cDNA or gDNA.

Original analysis: Nucleated cell number was recorded as an estimate derived from reference gene primer amplification. Clones were read by immunoSEQ multiplex PCR, and TCRdb kept only the in-frame ones, dropping some. V and J calls and clone size are as listed in that table; D and trimming were resolved from the DNA. The table lists a few hundred thousand clones, around 89% of them singletons. The CDR3 consists of 12 residues. V lost 8 bases to trimming and J lost 0 bases, with 7 bases between them. From germline, CDR1 is MNHEY and CDR2 SMNVEV (reference sequence). Material for sequencing was peripheral blood. The chain couples TRBV27 to TRBJ1-2; no clear D. The TCR comes from a middle-aged woman with acute or convalescent COVID-19. CDR3: CASSRANYGYTF. CDR3 DNA sequence: TGTGCCAGCTCCCGGGCTAACTATGGCTACACCTTC.